Shown below are 29 T cell receptor beta chains from a single sample sequenced in a study of OX40 agonist ivuxolimab in advanced cancers. Using immunoSEQ multiplex PCR, the repertoire was profiled, and TCRdb retains in-frame clones only, with some absent. The sample shows about 57,000 clones, about 83% of them seen only once. The source was CD4+ or CD8+ T cells sorted from blood, collected in a trial of the OX40 agonist ivuxolimab. Every receptor here comes from an adult with an advanced solid tumor such as melanoma, head and neck, liver or kidney cancer.

V usage is TRBV2 and J usage is TRBJ2-7; D tentatively reads TRBD1 or TRBD2 (6 bases each). CDR1 and CDR2 (germline): SNHLY, FYNNEI. V gave up 4 bases and J gave up 7 bases, with 20 bases separating them. This CDR3 has 15 residues. The CDR3 protein is CASSVEGGVVEEQYF. The CDR3 DNA reads TGTGCCAGCAGTGTAGAGGGGGGAGTGGTTGAAGAGCAGTACTTC.

V is TRBV7-6 and J is TRBJ2-7; TRBD1 matches 10 bases. Germline CDR1 and CDR2: SGHVS and FNYEAQ. J lost 6 bases, V lost 6 bases, and 11 bases had no gene match. This CDR3 comprises 15 residues. The CDR3 bases are TGTGCCAGCAGTCTTGACCAGGGACAGGGGTTCGAGCAGTACTTC. The encoded protein is CASSLDQGQGFEQYF.

V gene TRBV21-1 combines with J gene TRBJ1-2; the table's D call of TRBD1 was not tested on the DNA. TRBV21-1 counts as a pseudogene. The CDR3 length is 19 residues. CDR3 amino acids: CASSKGTGTGDQFNYGYTF. Written as DNA, the CDR3 is TGTGCCAGCAGCAAAGGGACCGGGACAGGGGATCAGTTTAACTATGGCTACACCTTC.

The CDR3 spells CASSPRPRKEQYF. The CDR3 DNA reads TGTGCCAGCAGCCCGCGGCCCCGAAAGGAGCAGTACTTC. The chain joins TRBV7-2 to TRBJ2-7; D uncertain. CDR1 SGHTA and CDR2 FQGNSA come from the germline V gene. The CDR3 has 13 amino acids. V was clipped by 5 bases and J by 7 bases, with 15 bases between them.

The chain uses TRBV5-5 and TRBJ2-3; the D is unclear. The CDR3 spans 13 residues. V was shortened by 3 bases and J by 2 bases, with 7 bases between the two germline ends. CDR1 is SGHKS and CDR2 is YYEKEE in the germline V gene (reference sequence). CDR3 loop: CASSYPSTDTQYF. The CDR3 bases are TGTGCCAGCAGCTACCCTTCCACAGATACGCAGTATTTT.

The chain is built from TRBV29-1 and TRBJ2-5; D remains ambiguous. The CDR3 spans 14 residues. Deletions cut 2 bases from V and 4 bases from J, with 14 bases between. The germline CDR1 and CDR2 sequences are SQVTM and ANQGSEA. The CDR3 region has the DNA TGCAGCGTTGAACGTAGAAGACCGCGAGAGACCCAGTACTTC. Translation gives CSVERRRPRETQYF.

The chain joins TRBV7-2 to TRBJ1-2; D ambiguous. This CDR3 has 13 amino acids. Germline assignment: CDR1 SGHTA and CDR2 FQGNSA. V lost 5 bases to trimming and J lost 5 bases, with 12 bases between them. The CDR3 protein is CASSPMGVYGYTF. The CDR3 coding sequence is TGTGCCAGCAGCCCCATGGGCGTATATGGCTACACCTTC. The full variable domain, with the rest looked up from reference TRBV7-2 and TRBJ1-2, is GAGVSQSPSNKVTEKGKDVELRCDPISGHTALYWYRQSLGQGLEFLIYFQGNSAPDKSGLPSDRFSAERTGGSVSTLTIQRTQQEDSAVYLCASSPMGVYGYTFGSGTRLTVV.

The V call is TRBV19, the J call TRBJ1-4; tentative D call: TRBD1 (6 bases). This CDR3 has 15 amino acids. Trimming pared 6 bases from V and 4 bases from J, leaving 15 bases between. Germline V gives CDR1 LNHDA, CDR2 SQIVND (reference sequence). The CDR3 coding sequence is TGTGCCAGTAGCCGGACAGTGGACTTTAATGAAAAACTGTTTTTT. Translation gives CASSRTVDFNEKLFF.

The chain is built from TRBV19 and TRBJ1-2, with TRBD1 as a possible D gene (5 bases). Trimming pared 5 bases from V and 4 bases from J, leaving 17 bases between. Germline V gene sequence: CDR1 LNHDA, CDR2 SQIVND (reference sequence). The CDR3 is 15 residues long. The CDR3 DNA is TGTGCCAGTAGTCCCACCCGTGGGGGTCCCTATGGCTACACCTTC. It is translated as CASSPTRGGPYGYTF. The full variable domain, in which reference TRBV19 and TRBJ1-2 provide the parts outside the CDR3, is DGGITQSPKYLFRKEGQNVTLSCEQNLNHDAMYWYRQDPGQGLRLIYYSQIVNDFQKGDIAEGYSVSREKKESFPLTVTSAQKNPTAFYLCASSPTRGGPYGYTFGSGTRLTVV.

The chain uses TRBV5-5 and TRBJ2-7; 7 bases fit TRBD2. This CDR3 is 14 amino acids long. The J segment lost 5 bases and the V segment lost 0 bases, leaving 5 bases of the junction unmatched. Germline-derived CDR1 and CDR2 are SGHKS and YYEKEE (reference sequence). CDR3 sequence: CASSLGRERDEQYF. CDR3 coding DNA: TGTGCCAGCAGCTTGGGGCGGGAGCGCGACGAGCAGTACTTC. The entire variable domain, with the rest obtained from reference TRBV5-5 and TRBJ2-7, is as follows: DAGVTQSPTHLIKTRGQQVTLRCSPISGHKSVSWYQQVLGQGPQFIFQYYEKEERGRGNFPDRFSARQFPNYSSELNVNALLLGDSALYLCASSLGRERDEQYFGPGTRLTVT.

The chain carries TRBV28 and TRBJ2-5; the D is unclear. The DNA end favors TRBJ2-7, so the J call may be wrong. The CDR3 consists of 11 residues. Germline CDR1 is MDHEN and CDR2 is SYDVKM. The CDR3 sequence is CASSFLYEQYF. Here the CDR3 DNA reads TGTGCCAGCAGCTTTTTGTACGAGCAGTACTTC.

The chain is built from TRBV16 and TRBJ1-1; possibly TRBD1 for D (5 bases). V was trimmed by 0 bases and J by 1 base, leaving 9 bases between them. Germline CDR1 reads KGHSY; CDR2 reads FQNENV. This CDR3 has 15 amino acids. CDR3 sequence (DNA): TGTGCCAGCAGCCAATCGGGGAGGGGGAACACTGAAGCTTTCTTT. It yields the protein CASSQSGRGNTEAFF.

This chain connects TRBV6-1 to TRBJ2-7; the D is unclear. In germline, CDR1 is MNHNS, CDR2 SASEGT. Trimming took off 0 bases at V and 2 bases at J, with 8 bases between the two ends. This CDR3 has 14 residues. The DNA of the CDR3 is TGTGCCAGCAGTGAAGCACAACCACCCTACGAGCAGTACTTC. It is translated as CASSEAQPPYEQYF.

This sequence joins TRBV5-5 and TRBJ1-5, with TRBD1 as a possible D gene (6 bases). Germline values: CDR1 SGHKS, CDR2 YYEKEE (reference sequence). V was clipped by 0 bases and J by 5 bases, with 12 bases between them. This CDR3 contains 15 residues. The CDR3 region is CASSLAVQGYQPQHF. The CDR3 DNA reads TGTGCCAGCAGCTTGGCTGTACAGGGCTATCAGCCCCAGCATTTT.

This rearrangement joins TRBV7-9 to TRBJ1-2; 7 bases align to TRBD1. V lost 5 bases and J lost 3; bases outside the gene matches: 12. In germline, CDR1 is SEHNR, CDR2 FQNEAQ (reference sequence). CDR3 size: 16 residues. CDR3 sequence reads: CASSPDPGQGDYGYTF. DNA of the CDR3: TGTGCCAGCAGCCCCGACCCAGGGCAGGGGGACTATGGCTACACCTTC.

This clone was seen more than once but under ten times. The rearrangement links TRBV11-1 to TRBJ1-1; D is possibly TRBD1 (6 bases). The CDR3 runs 16 residues. Trimming shortened V by 5 bases and J by 0 bases, and 16 bases separated the two germline ends. The germline gives CDR1 SGHAT, CDR2 FQDESV (reference sequence). The CDR3 region is CASSPRQVPMNTEAFF. The CDR3 coding sequence is TGTGCCAGCAGCCCAAGACAGGTTCCAATGAACACTGAAGCTTTCTTT.

This chain uses TRBV7-6 with TRBJ2-5, with a weak D call TRBD2 (6 bases). Germline V gene sequence: CDR1 SGHVS, CDR2 FNYEAQ. Trimming pared 5 bases from V and 5 bases from J, leaving 15 bases between. The CDR3 totals 14 residues. CDR3 protein: CASSVPGRRETQYF. The CDR3 DNA sequence: TGTGCCAGCAGCGTACCAGGGAGGAGGGAGACCCAGTACTTC.

This rearrangement joins TRBV19 to TRBJ2-7; D is perhaps TRBD1 (5 bases). The ends were cut back, 6 bases at V and 3 bases at J, with 9 bases in the middle. Germline V gives CDR1 LNHDA, CDR2 SQIVND (reference sequence). CDR3 size: 12 residues. The CDR3 DNA sequence: TGTGCCAGTAGAGACAGAAACTACGAGCAGTACTTC. It is translated as CASRDRNYEQYF.

In this sample, this clone turned up a few times. J is TRBJ2-3 and V is TRBV5-6, with 11 bases aligning to TRBD2. Unmatched junction bases numbered 6, after V lost 4 bases and J lost 5 bases. The CDR3 extends over 15 amino acids. Germline CDR1 is SGHDT and CDR2 is YYEEEE. Here the CDR3 DNA reads TGTGCCAGCAGCGAGGGGCTAGCGGGAGGAGATACGCAGTATTTT. Protein sequence: CASSEGLAGGDTQYF.

This clone occurred a few times. V is TRBV19 and J is TRBJ2-7; TRBD2 matches at 10 bases. The CDR3 is 16 amino acids. Germline CDR1 LNHDA, CDR2 SQIVND (reference sequence). V was pared by 4 bases and J by 3 bases, with 9 bases of the junction left unmatched. The CDR3 region has the DNA TGTGCCAGTAGTAGGGGTGGGCTAGCGGGAGTCTACGAGCAGTACTTC. Translating it yields CASSRGGLAGVYEQYF.

The chain couples TRBV28 to TRBJ1-5; no clear D. The CDR3 length is 14 residues. From germline, CDR1 is MDHEN and CDR2 SYDVKM. With 3 bases removed from V and 1 base from J, the gap between germline ends came to 7 bases. The CDR3 sequence: CASSLWLSNQPQHF. The CDR3 DNA sequence: TGTGCCAGCAGTTTGTGGCTGAGCAATCAGCCCCAGCATTTT.

The J gene is TRBJ2-6, the V gene TRBV28; D call uncertain. This CDR3 has 17 residues. Germline V lookup: CDR1 MDHEN, CDR2 SYDVKM. V lost 1 base, J lost 4 bases, and 14 bases lay in between. The CDR3 nucleotides read TGTGCCAGCAGTTTATCCGGGCTGGGGTCCGGGGCCAACGTCCTGACTTTC. It yields the protein CASSLSGLGSGANVLTF.

The chain recombines TRBV10-3 with TRBJ1-1, with D unclear. Germline assignment: CDR1 ENHRY and CDR2 SYGVKD. V was cut by 4 bases and J by 0 bases, with 12 bases left in between. CDR3 size: 15 residues. CDR3 coding DNA: TGTGCCATCAGTGGGGAGGGATCCTTGAACACTGAAGCTTTCTTT. This codes for CAISGEGSLNTEAFF.

The V call is TRBV27, the J call TRBJ1-2; 8 nucleotides agree with TRBD1. The CDR3 contains 12 residues. Trimming at V came to 7 bases and at J to 14 bases, leaving 12 bases not matched to a gene. Germline CDR1 reads MNHEY; CDR2 reads SMNVEV (reference sequence). The CDR3 coding sequence is TGTGCCAGCAAAACAGGGGGAGGACTAGTGACCTTC. Translated, it gives CASKTGGGLVTF.

The chain combines TRBV5-4 with TRBJ2-5, with D possibly TRBD2 on 6 matching bases. Per germline, CDR1 SGHNT and CDR2 YYREEE (reference sequence). With 4 bases removed from V and 5 bases from J, the gap between germline ends came to 18 bases. The CDR3 has 15 amino acids. The CDR3: CASSQDRGGLETQYF. In DNA, the CDR3 is TGTGCCAGCAGCCAAGATCGAGGAGGGTTGGAGACCCAGTACTTC.

This clone has a single count. This chain uses TRBV19 with TRBJ2-5, with 7 bases matching TRBD1. The CDR3 consists of 14 residues. The germline V gene encodes CDR1 LNHDA and CDR2 SQIVND (reference sequence). Losses at the gene ends were 1 base for V and 4 bases for J; bases not matched to a gene: 3. The CDR3 DNA is TGTGCCAGTAGTATAGGGCAGGGGGTAGAGACCCAGTACTTC. This codes for CASSIGQGVETQYF.

J is TRBJ2-3 and V is TRBV30; D unclear. The CDR3 consists of 14 residues. The germline V and J ends were trimmed by 4 bases and 4 bases, with 15 bases remaining between them. Germline CDR1 is GTSNPN and CDR2 is SVGIG (reference sequence). CDR3 nucleotides: TGTGCCTGGAAGAGGCTCCGCGGCGCAGATACGCAGTATTTT. Protein: CAWKRLRGADTQYF.

A few counts support this clone. This chain joins TRBV7-9 and TRBJ1-1; D might be TRBD1 (5 bases). V lost 3 bases, J lost 14 bases, and 19 bases lay in between. This CDR3 comprises 13 residues. Per germline, CDR1 SEHNR and CDR2 FQNEAQ (reference sequence). CDR3 sequence reads: CASSFRKGEGTFF. In DNA form, the CDR3 reads TGTGCCAGCAGCTTTAGAAAGGGCGAGGGGACGTTCTTT.

V and J are TRBV19 and TRBJ1-2, with D possibly TRBD1 on 6 matching bases. Trimming pared 4 bases from V and 6 bases from J, leaving 12 bases between. The germline V gene has CDR1 LNHDA and CDR2 SQIVND (reference sequence). The CDR3 runs to 13 residues. CDR3 sequence: CASSNWGRHGYTF. The CDR3, as DNA: TGTGCCAGTAGTAACTGGGGGCGGCATGGCTACACCTTC.